These T cell receptor beta chains were read from a single sample in a study of early T cells in non-severe SARS-CoV-2 infection. From the 5' RACE reads, TCRdb called clonotypes with MiXCR, one entry per CDR3 protein. The sample includes 55,000 to 65,000 distinct CDR3 sequences, 10% to 15% of them seen just once. The specimen comprised whole blood, sampled at baseline. The source is an adult who was a healthcare worker with PCR-confirmed SARS-CoV-2 infection or an uninfected control (not recorded which). CDR3s include the opening cysteine and the closing phenylalanine or tryptophan. A D gene is named only where the DNA matches it firmly. Rows may omit the clone size; those that give it use once, few, many or a size class.

V gene	D gene	J gene	clone size	CDR3 DNA	CDR3 protein
TRBV7-9	.	TRBJ2-1	few	TGTGCCAGCAGCCCGGCTGGTGCGGGACCACTCTTTGTTGAGCAGTTCTTC	CASSPAGAGPLFVEQFF
TRBV19	TRBD1	TRBJ1-5	.	TGTGCCAGTAGTATAAAACAGGGGAAGCAGCCCCAGCATTTT	CASSIKQGKQPQHF
TRBV3-1	.	TRBJ2-1	many	TGTGCCAGCAGCCAGACGGATAATGAGCAGTTCTTC	CASSQTDNEQFF
TRBV5-1	.	TRBJ1-1	.	TGCGCCAGCAGCGCTGAGGACAGCCGGTACACTGAAGCTTTCTTT	CASSAEDSRYTEAFF
TRBV9	.	TRBJ1-2	.	TGTGCCAGCAGCGCCGGGGACGGAGGCTATGGCTACACCTTC	CASSAGDGGYGYTF
TRBV27	TRBD2	TRBJ2-7	few	TGTGCCAGCAGCCCCAGGGCTAGCGGGACGGGGGCCTACGAGCAGTACTTC	CASSPRASGTGAYEQYF
TRBV20-1	.	TRBJ2-7	.	TGCAGTGCTAGAGTCGGGTTAAGCTCCTACGAGCAGTACTTC	CSARVGLSSYEQYF
TRBV5-3	.	TRBJ2-1	few	TGTGCCAGAAGCTTGGTAAGACTAGTATGTCCCAATGAGCAGTTCTTC	CARSLVRLVCPNEQFF
TRBV29-1	TRBD1	TRBJ1-1	many	TGCAGCGTTGATCCCCAAGGACAGGGGGACACTGAAGCTTTCTTT	CSVDPQGQGDTEAFF
TRBV20-1	.	TRBJ2-7	many	TGCAGTGCTAGAGGGGACTCTGACTACGAGCAGTACTTC	CSARGDSDYEQYF
TRBV11-2	.	TRBJ2-1	few	TGTGCCAGCATAGGGTGGGGCAATGAGCAGTTCTTC	CASIGWGNEQFF
TRBV11-3	TRBD1	TRBJ1-1	.	TGTGCCAGCAGCTCGGGGGACAGCAAAAAGGCTTTCTTT	CASSSGDSKKAFF
TRBV2	.	TRBJ1-4	few	TGTGCCAGCAGTCCATTCCCCCAGGGAAATGAAAAACTGTTTTTT	CASSPFPQGNEKLFF
TRBV3-1	.	TRBJ2-3	.	TGTGCCAGCAGCCAAGGCCAACCCCGGGGCACAGATACGCAGTATTTT	CASSQGQPRGTDTQYF
TRBV18	.	TRBJ2-4	.	TGTGCCAGCTCACCCCGACAGGCTATAGACATTCAGTACTTC	CASSPRQAIDIQYF
TRBV28	.	TRBJ2-3	.	TGTGCCAGCAGTGCCTACAGAAACGTCGGAGCAGATACGCAGTATTTT	CASSAYRNVGADTQYF
TRBV28	.	TRBJ2-1	few	TGTGCCAGCAGTTTCCGGGACGGATACAATGAGCAGTTCTTC	CASSFRDGYNEQFF
TRBV5-1	.	TRBJ2-7	.	TGCGCCAGCAGCTTGGAAGGCGACAGAGCCTACGAGCAGTACTTC	CASSLEGDRAYEQYF
TRBV4-2	TRBD1	TRBJ1-6	many	TGTGCCAGCAGCCAAGAACCCGGGACAGGGGATATGATCAATTCACCCCTCCACTTT	CASSQEPGTGDMINSPLHF
TRBV6-2/TRBV6-3	TRBD1	TRBJ2-6	.	TGTGCCAGCAGTTCCCCCAGGGGGTATGGGGCCAACGTCCTGACTTTC	CASSSPRGYGANVLTF
TRBV7-9	.	TRBJ1-1	few	TGTGCCAGCAGCTTAGTGGCACCTTTGAACACTGAAGCTTTCTTT	CASSLVAPLNTEAFF
TRBV20-1	.	TRBJ2-7	many	TGCAGTGCTAGAGACACAACGGACTACGAGCAGTACTTC	CSARDTTDYEQYF
TRBV6-5	.	TRBJ2-7	.	TGTGCCAGCAGGAGTCGGTACGAGCAGTACTTC	CASRSRYEQYF
TRBV12-3/TRBV12-4	TRBD1	TRBJ2-7	.	TGTGCCAGCAGTTTAGCGGGACAGCGCTACGAGCAGTACTTC	CASSLAGQRYEQYF
TRBV29-1	.	TRBJ2-1	.	TGCAGCGTTCTACGAGCAGGGGTTAGCTCCTACAATGAGCAGTTCTTC	CSVLRAGVSSYNEQFF
TRBV30	TRBD2	TRBJ2-7	few	TGTGCCTGGATAAAAGTCTTAAGAGCCGGGACTAGCGGGACGGAGCAGTACTTC	CAWIKVLRAGTSGTEQYF
TRBV11-2	.	TRBJ2-1	.	TGTGCCAGCAGCCTAGGGAGTATTTGGGATGAGCAGTTCTTC	CASSLGSIWDEQFF
TRBV7-2	TRBD2	TRBJ2-4	.	TGTGCCAGCAGCTTAGTGTCCCCTAGCGGGGGGGCATGGGCCAAAAACATTCAGTACTTC	CASSLVSPSGGAWAKNIQYF
TRBV28	TRBD2	TRBJ2-3	few	TGTGCCAGCACCAGACTAGCGGGGGCAGATACGCAGTATTTT	CASTRLAGADTQYF
TRBV4-2	.	TRBJ2-7	.	TGTGCCAGCAGCCAAGAGTCGGAGCAGTACTTC	CASSQESEQYF
TRBV2	.	TRBJ2-3	many	TGTGCCAGCTCCTCGGGTCGGCAGGGCGTGGGAGATACGCAGTATTTT	CASSSGRQGVGDTQYF
TRBV20-1	.	TRBJ1-5	many	TGCAGTGCGAAGGGGACACCCCGCGAGCCCCAGCATTTT	CSAKGTPREPQHF
TRBV4-2	TRBD2	TRBJ2-2	many	TGTGCCAGCAGCCAAGAGAATCAAGCGGGGGCCCCCACCGGGGAGCTGTTTTTT	CASSQENQAGAPTGELFF
TRBV5-1	.	TRBJ1-1	.	TGCGCCAGCAGCAAAACTGACAGCCATGAAGCTTTCTTT	CASSKTDSHEAFF
TRBV12-3/TRBV12-4	.	TRBJ2-7	many	TGTGCCAGCAGTTTAAGGGTGAACTCCTACGAGCAGTACTTC	CASSLRVNSYEQYF
TRBV6-2/TRBV6-3	.	TRBJ2-7	.	TGTGCCAGCAGTCCAACTGTAAGGGACTACGAGCAGTACTTC	CASSPTVRDYEQYF
TRBV7-2	TRBD2	TRBJ2-3	.	TGTGCCAGCAGCTTAACCTTAGCGGGAGGCGGTCCAGATACGCAGTATTTT	CASSLTLAGGGPDTQYF
TRBV27	.	TRBJ2-7	few	TGTGCCAGCAGTTTATCAACCCTACGCGAGCAGTACTTC	CASSLSTLREQYF
TRBV25-1	TRBD1	TRBJ2-1	many	TGTGCCAGCAGTGAGCTGACAGGGGAGGTCAATGAGCAGTTCTTC	CASSELTGEVNEQFF
TRBV6-2/TRBV6-3	TRBD1	TRBJ2-7	few	TGTGCCAGCAGACTCCGACAGGGTGGTCTCTACGAGCGGTACTTC	CASRLRQGGLYERYF
TRBV29-1	.	TRBJ1-1	.	TGCAGCGGGGATTTGAACACTGAAGCTTTCTTT	CSGDLNTEAFF
TRBV20-1	.	TRBJ2-5	many	TGCAGTGCTACTCCAGCCGGTCGGGAGACCCAGTACTTC	CSATPAGRETQYF
TRBV7-2	TRBD1	TRBJ2-7	.	TGTGCCAGCAGCTTAATGCAACCTGGGACAGGGAGCTCCTACGAGCAGTACTTC	CASSLMQPGTGSSYEQYF
TRBV11-2	.	TRBJ2-5	many	TGTGCCAGCAGCTTAGCAGAGACCCAGTACTTC	CASSLAETQYF
TRBV7-9	TRBD2	TRBJ2-3	.	TGTGCCAGCAGCTTAGTAGCGGGGGAGGCAGATACGCAGTATTTT	CASSLVAGEADTQYF
TRBV7-8	TRBD1	TRBJ2-1	many	TGTGCCAGCAGCTCGGGGACAGGGGTATCCTACAATGAGCAGTTCTTC	CASSSGTGVSYNEQFF
TRBV6-5	.	TRBJ1-1	few	TGTGCCAGCAGTTACAGACCTACAGGAGGGCGCCGGGGCCCTCCAGCTTTCTTT	CASSYRPTGGRRGPPAFF
TRBV7-9	.	TRBJ1-4	.	TGTGCCAGCAGCTTAGGGGGGGCCAAAGAAAAACTGTTTTTT	CASSLGGAKEKLFF
TRBV29-1	TRBD2	TRBJ2-7	few	TGCAGCGTTGACTTGCCGGCGGGGGTGACGGGCGAGCAGTACTTC	CSVDLPAGVTGEQYF
TRBV10-3	TRBD2	TRBJ2-1	few	TGTGCCATCAGTGAGTCGAATAGCGGGCCCTTAAACAATGAGCAGTTCTTC	CAISESNSGPLNNEQFF
TRBV6-2/TRBV6-3	.	TRBJ2-1	many	TGTGCCAGCACCCCCTCTGGGACCGCCTACAATGAGCAGTTCTTC	CASTPSGTAYNEQFF
TRBV27	TRBD1	TRBJ2-7	.	TGTGCCAGCAGTCCAACAGGGGCTCAGGGGTCCTACGAGCAGTACTTC	CASSPTGAQGSYEQYF
TRBV27	TRBD1	TRBJ2-3	few	TGTGCCAGCAGCCCACCGGACAGGGAGCCAGATACGCAGTATTTT	CASSPPDREPDTQYF
TRBV12-3/TRBV12-4	.	TRBJ2-5	.	TGTGCCAGCAGCCCCGGGCAGGAAGAGACCCAGTACTTC	CASSPGQEETQYF